The next 18 T cell receptor beta chains were all read from a single sample in a study of Ad26.COV2.S vaccination and SARS-CoV-2 variants. The repertoire was sequenced with immunoSEQ multiplex PCR; TCRdb's copy has only in-frame clones and lacks some. Among hundreds of thousands of clones listed, roughly nine tenths were seen once. Noted treatment: 19 received Ad26.COV2.S at low or high dose, single or two shots; a few received placebo; per-sample allocation not given. Repertoires come from day 63 after the first vaccine or placebo injection. This specimen was peripheral blood, taken in a trial of Ad26.COV2.S vaccine versus placebo. The receptors shown here come from a person aged 18-65 years who received the Ad26.COV2.S COVID-19 vaccine or a placebo.

This clone was detected only a few times. This rearrangement joins TRBV7-2 to TRBJ2-3; maybe TRBD1 (6 bases). Trimming stripped 0 bases from V and 6 bases from J, with 16 bases between. This CDR3 contains 16 residues. Looked up from germline, CDR1 is SGHTA and CDR2 is FQGNSA. The CDR3 coding sequence is TGTGCCAGCAGCTTAGCGGGGGCGGCGGCAGGGGATACGCAGTATTTT. Encoded protein: CASSLAGAAAGDTQYF.

The V gene is TRBV10-3, the J gene TRBJ2-7; TRBD1 aligns across 9 bases. Trimming took 7 bases from V and 1 from J; bases not matched to a gene: 8. CDR3 length: 15 amino acids. Germline V CDR1 and CDR2: ENHRY, SYGVKD. The CDR3 sequence: CAIKRDRATSYEQYF. The CDR3 DNA sequence: TGTGCCATCAAACGGGACAGGGCAACGTCCTACGAGCAGTACTTC.

This clone was found many times. J is TRBJ2-5 and V is TRBV19; D not resolved. CDR3 length equals 13 residues. The V gene lost 4 bases and the J gene lost 2 bases, with 8 bases spanning the gap. From germline, CDR1 is LNHDA and CDR2 SQIVND (reference sequence). CDR3 amino acids: CASSTAQQETQYF. The CDR3, as DNA: TGTGCCAGTAGTACTGCACAGCAAGAGACCCAGTACTTC. Complete variable domain (other parts from reference TRBV19 and TRBJ2-5): DGGITQSPKYLFRKEGQNVTLSCEQNLNHDAMYWYRQDPGQGLRLIYYSQIVNDFQKGDIAEGYSVSREKKESFPLTVTSAQKNPTAFYLCASSTAQQETQYFGPGTRLLVL.

This clone was seen just once. V gene TRBV18 combines with J gene TRBJ2-7, with D possibly TRBD2 on 5 matching bases. Germline CDR1 and CDR2: KGHSH and LQKENI. Trimming cost V 3 bases and J 2 bases, with 17 bases left between them. There are 16 residues in the CDR3. CDR3 coding DNA: TGTGCCAGCTCACCTCAACCTCCGGGGATTGCCTACGAGCAGTACTTC. Protein: CASSPQPPGIAYEQYF.

The rearrangement joins TRBV7-9 to TRBJ1-1; possibly TRBD1 for D (6 bases). Trimming took 5 bases from V and 4 from J, leaving 11 bases between them. This CDR3 contains 13 residues. Germline CDR1 is SEHNR and CDR2 is FQNEAQ (reference sequence). CDR3 region: CASSRQGGTEAFF. CDR3 coding DNA: TGTGCCAGCAGCCGACAAGGGGGCACTGAAGCTTTCTTT.

In this sample, this clone turned up once. V and J are TRBV5-6 and TRBJ2-1; no reliable D call. V was clipped by 0 bases and J by 0 bases, with 7 bases between them. Germline CDR1 reads SGHDT; CDR2 reads YYEEEE. This CDR3 region has 15 residues. This CDR3 is CASSLAPGSYNEQFF. CDR3 coding DNA: TGTGCCAGCAGCTTGGCCCCGGGCTCCTACAATGAGCAGTTCTTC.

The CDR3 DNA reads TGTGCCAGCTCACCCCCACTTTTCACCGGGGAGCTGTTTTTT. Its protein is CASSPPLFTGELFF. The gene calls are TRBV18 and TRBJ2-2, with no clear D. Germline assignment: CDR1 KGHSH and CDR2 LQKENI. This CDR3 has 14 amino acids. Trimming pared 3 bases from V and 4 bases from J, leaving 9 bases between.

This clone was observed a single time. The junction does not match germline at one end; this may be a read error. The J gene is TRBJ1-2, the V gene TRBV25-1; D unclear. The length of the CDR3 is 11 residues. Germline loops: CDR1 MGHDK, CDR2 SYGVNS. The CDR3 DNA reads TGTGCCAGCGATATGCCAGCCAGATCCCGTTTC. It specifies CASDMPARSRF.

The chain combines TRBV6-5 with TRBJ2-3, with 8 bases identical to TRBD2. CDR3 size: 16 residues. V was pared by 4 bases and J by 5 bases, with 11 bases of the junction left unmatched. Germline V gene sequence: CDR1 MNHEY, CDR2 SVGAGI. CDR3 sequence: CASSFNLGGARDTQYF. The DNA of the CDR3 is TGTGCCAGCAGTTTTAACCTCGGGGGGGCCAGAGATACGCAGTATTTT.

In DNA, the CDR3 is TGTGCCAGCAGCCAAGGGCCACAAGAGACCCAGTACTTC. This encodes CASSQGPQETQYF. The V and J genes are TRBV4-2 and TRBJ2-5; D not resolved. This CDR3 spans 13 amino acids. V dropped 1 base and J dropped 2 bases, with 5 bases sitting between them. CDR1 is LGHNA and CDR2 is YNFKEQ in the germline V gene.

The genes are TRBV5-1 and TRBJ2-7, with D possibly matching TRBD1 (5 bases). Germline V gene lookup returns CDR1 SGHRS and CDR2 YFSETQ. The germline V and J ends were trimmed by 0 bases and 5 bases, with 12 bases remaining between them. This CDR3 has 14 residues. CDR3 in amino acids: CASSLARAPHEQYF. CDR3 DNA sequence: TGCGCCAGCAGCTTGGCCAGGGCTCCCCACGAGCAGTACTTC. Looking up the rest from reference TRBV5-1 and TRBJ2-7 gives the full variable domain: KAGVTQTPRYLIKTRGQQVTLSCSPISGHRSVSWYQQTPGQGLQFLFEYFSETQRNKGNFPGRFSGRQFSNSRSEMNVSTLELGDSALYLCASSLARAPHEQYFGPGTRLTVT.

V usage is TRBV28 and J usage is TRBJ2-7, with 7 positions matching TRBD2. CDR3 length: 14 residues. Germline values: CDR1 MDHEN, CDR2 SYDVKM. Germline trimming cut 8 bases from V and 0 bases from J; bases unmatched to any gene: 7. CDR3 in amino acids: CASHEAGDSYEQYV. The CDR3 DNA is TGTGCCAGCCATGAGGCGGGGGACTCCTACGAGCAGTACGTC.

J is TRBJ2-2 and V is TRBV9; 7 bases are a match to TRBD1. There are 14 residues in the CDR3. V was clipped by 6 bases and J by 4 bases; unmatched bases: 6. Germline lookup yields CDR1 SGDLS and CDR2 YYNGEE. The CDR3 region is CASNRGRITGELFF. DNA of the CDR3: TGTGCCAGCAATAGGGGGCGGATCACCGGGGAGCTGTTTTTT.

This chain links TRBV6-1 with TRBJ2-7; 10 bases map to TRBD1. Per the germline V gene, CDR1 is MNHNS and CDR2 is SASEGT. The ends lost 2 bases at V and 13 bases at J; junction bases unmatched: 8. This CDR3 is 13 amino acids long. CDR3 in amino acids: CASSEFVGDRGYF. The CDR3 DNA reads as TGTGCCAGCAGTGAATTCGTCGGGGACAGGGGTTACTTC.

The rearrangement uses TRBV20-1 and TRBJ2-3; 8 bases map to TRBD2. Germline V gene data show CDR1 as DFQATT and CDR2 as SNEGSKA (reference sequence). The CDR3 is 15 residues long. V lost 3 bases to trimming and J lost 6 bases; unmatched junction nucleotides: 11. The CDR3 loop reads CSASALAGLGDTQYF. The DNA of the CDR3 is TGCAGTGCTAGTGCCCTAGCGGGCCTAGGGGATACGCAGTATTTT.

The chain couples TRBV7-9 to TRBJ1-1; TRBD1 is a possible D gene (5 bases). The germline CDR1 and CDR2 sequences are SEHNR and FQNEAQ (reference sequence). The length of the CDR3 is 16 residues. The V end was cut by 1 base, the J end by 1 base, with 13 bases between. CDR3 sequence: CASSLVIRGENTEAFF. The CDR3 region has the DNA TGTGCCAGCAGCTTAGTTATCCGGGGGGAGAACACTGAAGCTTTCTTT.

V is TRBV6-5 and J is TRBJ2-1, with unresolved D. The CDR3 is made up of 13 amino acids. Germline V CDR1 and CDR2: MNHEY, SVGAGI. Trimming removed 5 bases from V and 9 bases from J, with 14 bases in between. The CDR3 sequence is CASSTHQDGEQFF. DNA of the CDR3: TGTGCCAGCAGTACTCACCAAGACGGTGAGCAGTTCTTC.

The chain joins TRBV7-2 to TRBJ2-1, with TRBD1 as a possible D gene (5 bases). Germline V gene data show CDR1 as SGHTA and CDR2 as FQGNSA. With 1 base removed from V and 9 bases from J, the gap between germline ends came to 13 bases. The CDR3 length is 14 residues. Here the CDR3 reads CASSLDGLGREQFF. CDR3 DNA: TGTGCCAGCAGCTTAGACGGTTTGGGGCGTGAGCAGTTCTTC.